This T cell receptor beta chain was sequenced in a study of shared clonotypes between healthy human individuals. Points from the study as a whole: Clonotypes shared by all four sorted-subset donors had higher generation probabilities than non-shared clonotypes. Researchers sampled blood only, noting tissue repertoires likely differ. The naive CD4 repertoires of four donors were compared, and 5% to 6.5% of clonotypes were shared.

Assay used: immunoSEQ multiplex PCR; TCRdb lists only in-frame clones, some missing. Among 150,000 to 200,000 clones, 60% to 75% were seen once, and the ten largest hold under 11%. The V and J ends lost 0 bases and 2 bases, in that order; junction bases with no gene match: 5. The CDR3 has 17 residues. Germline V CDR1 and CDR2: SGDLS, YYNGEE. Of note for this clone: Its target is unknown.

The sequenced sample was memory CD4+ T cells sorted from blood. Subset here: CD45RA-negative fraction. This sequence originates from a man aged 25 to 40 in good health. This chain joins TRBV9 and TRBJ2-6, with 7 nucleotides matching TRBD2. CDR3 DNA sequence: TGTGCCAGCAGCGTAGCTCCGGCGGGAGCTGGGGCCAACGTCCTGACTTTC. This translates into CASSVAPAGAGANVLTF.